Detailed here is one T cell receptor (beta chain). These data come from a study of technical replicates of blood from several donors. The J segment lost 8 bases and the V segment lost 5 bases, leaving 14 bases of the junction unmatched. CDR1 MDHEN and CDR2 SYDVKM come from the germline V gene. The CDR3 covers 15 residues. Measured with immunoSEQ multiplex PCR; TCRdb has only the in-frame clones, and not every one. The data show approximately 81,000 clones, around 96% seen once. Sequenced: T cells isolated from PBMCs. This TCR came from a human donor in good health. The chain employs TRBV28 and TRBJ1-2, with 7 bases matching TRBD1. CDR3 loop: CASSPITTGSRGYTF. In DNA, the CDR3 is TGTGCCAGCAGTCCTATCACGACAGGGTCGAGAGGCTACACCTTC.